This is a list of T cell receptor beta chains from one sample in a study of blood T cells in healthy people across ages. TCRdb fed the 5' RACE reads into MiXCR, producing one record per CDR3 protein. The sample lists about 1.5 million distinct CDR3 sequences; less than 45% were seen once. The source material was blood. These TCRs come from a woman under 30 in good health. CDR3s include the opening cysteine and the closing phenylalanine or tryptophan. The order of the fields is V gene, J gene, clone size, D gene, CDR3 protein, CDR3 DNA. A D gene is named only where the DNA matches it firmly. Size is stated for part of the rows, as once, few or many counts, or as a class when the clone is expanded.

>TRBV4-3|TRBJ2-6|.|TRBD2
CASSQDPVSGRLSSGANVLTF
TGCGCCAGCAGCCAAGATCCGGTTAGCGGGAGACTAAGCTCTGGGGCCAACGTCCTGACTTTC
>TRBV14|TRBJ1-1|.|.
CASSQGVRVRAFF
TGTGCCAGCAGCCAAGGGGTTAGGGTACGAGCTTTCTTT
>TRBV18|TRBJ2-7|.|.
CASSPTADYEQYF
TGTGCCAGCTCACCAACGGCGGACTACGAGCAGTACTTC
>TRBV10-3|TRBJ2-7|few|TRBD1
CAISESGTGGSYEQYF
TGTGCCATCAGTGAGTCCGGGACAGGGGGTTCCTACGAGCAGTACTTC
>TRBV6-5|TRBJ2-3|.|TRBD1
CASSYSTGGLDTQYF
TGTGCCAGCAGTTACTCGACAGGGGGGCTAGATACGCAGTATTTT
>TRBV18|TRBJ2-7|.|TRBD1
CASSPITGGTGTYEQYF
TGTGCCAGCTCACCTATCACAGGGGGGACAGGGACCTACGAGCAGTACTTC
>TRBV20-1|TRBJ1-2|few|.
CSGTGNGYTF
TGCAGTGGGACGGGGAATGGCTACACCTTC
>TRBV25-1|TRBJ2-3|few|TRBD1
CASSERGTGYTDTQYF
TGTGCCAGCAGTGAACGGGGGACAGGTTACACAGATACGCAGTATTTT
>TRBV30|TRBJ1-5|.|TRBD1
CAWSDPSRGAGQPQHF
TGTGCCTGGAGTGACCCCTCCAGGGGGGCAGGTCAGCCCCAGCATTTT
>TRBV4-2|TRBJ2-1|.|TRBD2
CASSQDLSSGEQFF
TGTGCCAGCAGCCAAGATCTTTCTAGCGGTGAGCAGTTCTTC
>TRBV20-1|TRBJ1-1|.|.
CSARILGEGTEAFF
TGCAGTGCCCGAATACTGGGGGAGGGGACTGAAGCTTTCTTT
>TRBV20-1|TRBJ1-5|.|.
CSARGGGPDQPQHF
TGCAGTGCTAGAGGGGGGGGACCAGATCAGCCCCAGCATTTT
>TRBV4-2|TRBJ1-1|.|.
CASSEEWVGATEAFF
TGTGCCAGCAGCGAGGAATGGGTAGGCGCCACTGAAGCTTTCTTT
>TRBV7-8|TRBJ2-7|few|.
CASSQSPIGSSYEQYF
TGTGCCAGCAGCCAGTCCCCTATAGGCAGTTCCTACGAGCAGTACTTC
>TRBV20-1|TRBJ2-7|few|.
CSARNRASYEQYF
TGCAGTGCGAGGAACAGGGCCTCCTACGAGCAGTACTTC
>TRBV20-1|TRBJ2-3|few|TRBD2
CSARGGGGSTDTQYF
TGCAGTGCTAGAGGGGGGGGAGGAAGCACAGATACGCAGTATTTT
>TRBV2|TRBJ2-1|.|TRBD2
CASRERGSFGEQFF
TGTGCCAGCAGAGAGCGGGGGTCCTTCGGAGAGCAGTTCTTC
>TRBV7-3|TRBJ2-7|.|.
CTSSLGRGYEQYF
TGTACCAGCAGCTTAGGGCGGGGTTACGAGCAGTACTTC
>TRBV2|TRBJ2-1|once|TRBD1
CASIFRDSYYNEQFF
TGTGCCAGCATTTTTCGGGACAGCTACTACAATGAGCAGTTCTTC
>TRBV7-6|TRBJ1-6|.|.
CASSLDSRSSPLHF
TGTGCCAGCAGCTTGGACAGTAGGAGTTCACCCCTCCACTTT
>TRBV5-4|TRBJ2-3|.|TRBD2
CASSPGTSGGGGTDTQYF
TGTGCCAGCAGTCCCGGGACTAGCGGGGGTGGGGGCACAGATACGCAGTATTTT
>TRBV4-3|TRBJ1-2|.|.
CASSQYSSIGGWEANYGYTF
TGCGCCAGCAGCCAATACTCATCTATTGGGGGCTGGGAAGCTAACTATGGCTACACCTTC
>TRBV20-1|TRBJ1-4|few|.
CSARDTGNSEKLFF
TGCAGTGCTAGAGATACGGGGAATTCTGAAAAACTGTTTTTT
>TRBV4-3|TRBJ1-2|few|.
CASSQAVFLGGYTF
TGCGCCAGCAGCCAGGCAGTGTTTCTGGGGGGCTACACCTTC
>TRBV20-1|TRBJ2-3|.|.
CSAETRGPDTQYF
TGCAGTGCCGAGACTAGGGGACCAGATACGCAGTATTTT
>TRBV29-1|TRBJ2-5|few|TRBD1
CSATTGGQETQYF
TGCAGCGCTACGACAGGGGGTCAGGAGACCCAGTACTTC
>TRBV12-3/TRBV12-4|TRBJ1-3|.|.
CASTLSTGRRNTIYF
TGTGCCAGCACCCTATCCACAGGACGGCGAAACACCATATATTTT
>TRBV20-1|TRBJ2-2|.|.
CSASLGFSGELFF
TGCAGTGCTAGCCTAGGTTTCTCGGGGGAGCTGTTTTTT
>TRBV9|TRBJ2-5|few|.
CASSVDMGTEQYF
TGTGCCAGCAGCGTAGATATGGGGACGGAGCAGTACTTC
>TRBV6-1|TRBJ1-1|.|TRBD1
CAGGQGMNTEAFF
TGTGCCGGCGGACAGGGGATGAACACTGAAGCTTTCTTT
>TRBV7-8|TRBJ2-7|few|.
CASMTVSYEQYF
TGTGCCAGTATGACAGTTTCCTACGAGCAGTACTTC
>TRBV7-9|TRBJ2-5|.|TRBD2
CASSFGTSGYGRHQETQYF
TGTGCCAGCAGCTTCGGGACTAGCGGCTATGGTCGTCACCAAGAGACCCAGTACTTC
>TRBV7-2|TRBJ2-5|.|TRBD2
CASSLGEGRVEQYF
TGTGCCAGCAGCTTAGGGGAGGGGCGAGTAGAGCAGTACTTC
>TRBV2|TRBJ1-1|once|.
CASRPTGYTEDFF
TGTGCCAGCAGGCCAACAGGATACACTGAAGATTTCTTT
>TRBV5-1|TRBJ2-1|once|.
CASAAAGNNEQFF
TGCGCCAGCGCGGCAGCGGGCAACAATGAGCAGTTCTTC
>TRBV2|TRBJ2-2|.|.
CASSGHETHTGELFF
TGTGCCAGCAGTGGACATGAGACCCACACCGGGGAGCTGTTTTTT
>TRBV6-5|TRBJ1-5|few|TRBD1
CASRGTASNQPQHF
TGTGCCAGCAGGGGGACAGCTAGCAATCAGCCCCAGCATTTT
>TRBV4-1|TRBJ2-1|few|TRBD2
CASSQDGFGSSGIYNEQFF
TGCGCCAGCAGCCAAGATGGCTTCGGCTCTAGCGGGATCTACAATGAGCAGTTCTTC
>TRBV2|TRBJ2-7|.|TRBD1
CASSRQGGRTYEQYF
TGTGCCAGCAGTCGACAGGGGGGGAGAACTTACGAGCAGTACTTC
>TRBV20-1|TRBJ2-1|.|.
CSGGGSYNEQFF
TGCAGTGGGGGCGGCTCCTACAATGAGCAGTTCTTC
>TRBV7-7|TRBJ2-2|.|.
CASSLRVSGELFF
TGTGCTAGCAGCTTAAGGGTCTCCGGGGAGCTGTTTTTT
>TRBV25-1|TRBJ2-1|.|.
CASSPPAAANYREQFF
TGTGCCAGCAGCCCCCCAGCGGCCGCCAATTACCGAGAGCAGTTCTTC
>TRBV12-3/TRBV12-4|TRBJ2-2|few|.
CASSHEDTGELFF
TGTGCCAGCTCCCACGAAGACACCGGGGAGCTGTTTTTT
>TRBV12-3/TRBV12-4|TRBJ2-3|.|.
CASSTPRKQYF
TGTGCCAGCAGTACCCCTAGGAAGCAGTATTTT
>TRBV20-1|TRBJ2-3|many|.
CSATSRDGTDTQYF
TGCAGTGCTACTTCCAGGGATGGGACAGATACGCAGTATTTT
>TRBV7-2|TRBJ2-1|.|.
CASSLKIVDNEQFF
TGTGCCAGCAGCTTAAAAATTGTCGACAATGAGCAGTTCTTC
>TRBV10-3|TRBJ2-7|.|TRBD1
CAIGGQGKNNEQYF
TGTGCCATCGGGGGACAGGGTAAGAATAATGAGCAGTACTTC
>TRBV4-3|TRBJ1-1|few|.
CASSQDYRGAQNTEAFF
TGCGCCAGCAGCCAAGATTATCGGGGGGCGCAGAACACTGAAGCTTTCTTT
>TRBV10-1|TRBJ2-3|.|.
CASSGRQQGVDTQYF
TGCGCCAGCAGTGGCCGTCAACAGGGCGTAGATACGCAGTATTTT
>TRBV28|TRBJ1-5|few|.
CASSSSRDGLESNQPQHF
TGTGCCAGCAGCTCCTCGAGGGACGGGTTGGAAAGCAATCAGCCCCAGCATTTT
>TRBV25-1|TRBJ2-1|.|.
CASSEYVEYNEQFF
TGTGCCAGCAGTGAATATGTAGAGTACAATGAGCAGTTCTTC
>TRBV20-1|TRBJ2-3|.|TRBD2
CSATTSDGTDTQYF
TGCAGTGCGACCACTAGCGATGGCACAGATACGCAGTATTTT
>TRBV5-1|TRBJ2-7|.|TRBD1
CASSLEGARSYEQYF
TGCGCCAGCAGCTTGGAGGGGGCTCGTTCCTACGAGCAGTACTTC
>TRBV4-2|TRBJ1-2|.|.
CASSQTLAAGNYGYTF
TGTGCCAGCAGCCAAACCCTGGCGGCCGGAAACTATGGCTACACCTTC
>TRBV4-2|TRBJ2-1|.|.
CASSRSGGEDEQFF
TGTGCCAGCAGCCGGTCGGGGGGCGAAGATGAGCAGTTCTTC
>TRBV6-1|TRBJ2-7|.|TRBD2
CATLAGERYEQYF
TGTGCCACTCTAGCGGGAGAGCGCTACGAGCAGTACTTC
>TRBV7-2|TRBJ2-2|.|.
CASSAGSNIGELFF
TGTGCCAGCAGCGCAGGGTCGAACATCGGGGAGCTGTTTTTT
>TRBV5-1|TRBJ1-1|.|.
CVSSLRGEALAFF
TGCGTCAGCAGCTTAAGGGGGGAGGCGTTAGCTTTCTTT